One sample yielded the 8 T cell receptor beta chains listed below, sequenced in a study of blood T cell repertoires in COVID-19. Assay used: immunoSEQ multiplex PCR; TCRdb lists only in-frame clones, some missing. The repertoire holds 200,000 to 250,000 clones, with around 87% as singletons. The sequenced sample consisted of PBMCs or T cells enriched from blood (not recorded which). These receptors were taken from a man aged 25-45 years who had been exposed to COVID-19.

V is TRBV5-4 and J is TRBJ1-2; the D gene is possibly TRBD1 (6 bases). Trimming stripped 4 bases from V and 4 bases from J, with 14 bases between. Germline CDR1 reads SGHNT; CDR2 reads YYREEE (reference sequence). This CDR3 is built from 14 residues. CDR3 bases: TGTGCCAGCAGCAACGGACAGCTCTTCTATGGCTACACCTTC. The encoded protein is CASSNGQLFYGYTF.

As DNA, the CDR3 is TGTGCCAGTAGTCTGGGACAGGGACAAAACGGCTACACCTTC. Translated, it gives CASSLGQGQNGYTF. The V gene is TRBV19, the J gene TRBJ1-2, with 9 positions matching TRBD1. V was clipped by 5 bases and J by 8 bases; unmatched bases: 9. Germline V gene sequence: CDR1 LNHDA, CDR2 SQIVND (reference sequence). CDR3 length equals 14 residues.

The V and J genes are TRBV6-5 and TRBJ1-5, with D perhaps matching TRBD1 (6 bases). CDR3 length equals 14 residues. V shed 6 bases and J shed 1 base, with 10 bases lying between them. Germline CDR1 and CDR2: MNHEY and SVGAGI. Written as DNA, the CDR3 is TGTGCCAGCAGCAGAGACAGGAGCAATCAGCCCCAGCATTTT. It yields the protein CASSRDRSNQPQHF.

This chain uses TRBV7-2 with TRBJ1-6; weak D call: TRBD1 (5 bases). V lost 1 base and J 8 bases, leaving 9 bases between the germline ends. The germline gives CDR1 SGHTA, CDR2 FQGNSA. The CDR3 is made up of 14 amino acids. The CDR3 DNA reads TGTGCCAGCAGCTTAGAGGACACTTATTCACCCCTCCACTTT. Its translation: CASSLEDTYSPLHF. The whole variable domain, remainder taken from reference TRBV7-2 and TRBJ1-6, is GAGVSQSPSNKVTEKGKDVELRCDPISGHTALYWYRQSLGQGLEFLIYFQGNSAPDKSGLPSDRFSAERTGGSVSTLTIQRTQQEDSAVYLCASSLEDTYSPLHFGNGTRLTVT.

Only a few counts were recorded for this clone. J is TRBJ1-2 and V is TRBV7-2, with D possibly matching TRBD1 (5 bases). Trimming pared 0 bases from V and 1 base from J, leaving 6 bases between. This CDR3 contains 14 residues. The germline V gene has CDR1 SGHTA and CDR2 FQGNSA. The CDR3 DNA reads as TGTGCCAGCAGCTTAGCGGGGGGTAACTATGGCTACACCTTC. Translating gives CASSLAGGNYGYTF.

This sequence joins TRBV19 and TRBJ1-3, with 7 bases aligning to TRBD1. The length of the CDR3 is 21 residues. After removal of 5 bases from V and 0 bases from J, the junction contained 22 bases not matched to a gene. The germline gives CDR1 LNHDA, CDR2 SQIVND (reference sequence). In nucleotides, the CDR3 is TGTGCCAGTAGTCACTCTCGTTTGGCCGCCCAGACAGGGACCTCTGGAAACACCATATATTTT. It yields the protein CASSHSRLAAQTGTSGNTIYF.

J is TRBJ2-5 and V is TRBV11-2; D gene ambiguous. The CDR3 totals 12 residues. CDR1 is SGHAT, CDR2 FQNNGV, per germline. V was pared by 4 bases and J by 5 bases, with 8 bases between. CDR3 nucleotide sequence: TGTGCCAGCAGCTCACTTATGGAGACCCAGTACTTC. Translating it yields CASSSLMETQYF. The full variable domain, in which reference TRBV11-2 and TRBJ2-5 provide the parts outside the CDR3, is EAGVAQSPRYKIIEKRQSVAFWCNPISGHATLYWYQQILGQGPKLLIQFQNNGVVDDSQLPKDRFSAERLKGVDSTLKIQPAKLEDSAVYLCASSSLMETQYFGPGTRLLVL.

Judged by abundance, this clone is medium-sized. This chain uses TRBV19 with TRBJ1-1; no clear D. The CDR3 extends over 14 amino acids. Germline V CDR1 and CDR2: LNHDA, SQIVND (reference sequence). The ends were cut back, 4 bases at V and 1 base at J, with 10 bases in the middle. The CDR3 DNA follows: TGTGCCAGTAGTACCCCGAGCGAGAACACTGAAGCTTTCTTT. Its protein product is CASSTPSENTEAFF.